The 24 T cell receptor beta chains below all came from one sample that was sequenced in a study of cytomegalovirus exposure and HLA in healthy donors. The PCR had 60 Vbeta and 13 Jbeta primers. Profiled with immunoSEQ multiplex PCR; TCRdb holds only in-frame clones, not every one. The top ten clones hold approximately 2.7% of a sample with some 54,000 clones, around 72% of them seen once. The source material was PBMCs. These receptors were collected from a man younger than 30 in good health and CMV-seronegative.

This clone turned up a few times. V usage is TRBV4-3 and J usage is TRBJ2-3; 12 nucleotides line up with TRBD2. This CDR3 comprises 18 residues. Germline V lookup: CDR1 LGHNA, CDR2 YSLEER. The trim removed 0 bases at V and 5 bases at J, leaving 9 bases unmatched. CDR3 DNA sequence: TGCGCCAGCAGCCAAGACTCGACTAGCGGGAGCTGGATAGATACGCAGTATTTT. Residues: CASSQDSTSGSWIDTQYF.

The V gene is TRBV5-1, the J gene TRBJ2-2; D remains ambiguous. V lost 2 bases, J lost 5 bases, and 10 bases lay in between. Per germline, CDR1 SGHRS and CDR2 YFSETQ. This CDR3 contains 14 residues. CDR3 sequence reads: CASSFSTLTGELFF. The CDR3 DNA reads TGCGCCAGCAGCTTTTCGACACTTACCGGGGAGCTGTTTTTT.

The sample holds a few counts of this clone. The CDR3, as DNA: TGCGCCAGCAGCTTAACGACTAGCCCAAACTACGAGCAGTACTTC. Protein product: CASSLTTSPNYEQYF. The V call is TRBV5-1, the J call TRBJ2-7; 7 bases agree with TRBD2. In germline, CDR1 is SGHRS, CDR2 YFSETQ. V lost 2 bases to trimming and J lost 3 bases; unmatched junction nucleotides: 8. CDR3 size: 15 residues.

This clone was seen more than once but under ten times. The chain recombines TRBV28 with TRBJ2-5; D possibly corresponds to TRBD2 (6 bases). CDR1 MDHEN and CDR2 SYDVKM come from the germline V gene. The CDR3 extends over 15 amino acids. Trimming stripped 8 bases from V and 0 bases from J, with 16 bases between. The CDR3 DNA reads as TGTGCCAGCGGCAGGCTTGGAGGGTACCAAGAGACCCAGTACTTC. Protein: CASGRLGGYQETQYF. Complete variable domain (other parts from reference TRBV28 and TRBJ2-5): DVKVTQSSRYLVKRTGEKVFLECVQDMDHENMFWYRQDPGLGLRLIYFSYDVKMKEKGDIPEGYSVSREKKERFSLILESASTNQTSMYLCASGRLGGYQETQYFGPGTRLLVL.

V usage is TRBV30 and J usage is TRBJ2-7; no definite D call. V dropped 4 bases and J dropped 5 bases, with 12 bases sitting between them. Germline V gene sequence: CDR1 GTSNPN, CDR2 SVGIG (reference sequence). This CDR3 has 12 amino acids. In DNA, the CDR3 is TGTGCCTGGACGGTCGGTTCCGACGAGCAGTACTTC. Protein sequence: CAWTVGSDEQYF.

This chain connects TRBV28 to TRBJ1-2; D unresolved. The germline V gene has CDR1 MDHEN and CDR2 SYDVKM. V shed 5 bases and J shed 5 bases, with 9 bases lying between them. This CDR3 spans 12 amino acids. For the CDR3, the DNA is TGTGCCAGCAGTAGAGAGGATTATGGCTACACCTTC. This translates into CASSREDYGYTF.

The chain joins TRBV6-6 to TRBJ1-2; no clear D. Per germline, CDR1 MNHNY and CDR2 SVGAGI (reference sequence). The V end lost 4 bases, the J end lost 2 bases, and 11 bases lay between the germline ends. CDR3 size: 14 residues. The CDR3 region has the DNA TGTGCCAGCAGTTCAACCCTGGGCAACTATGGCTACACCTTC. Its translation is CASSSTLGNYGYTF.

The chain couples TRBV28 to TRBJ1-2, with 11 nucleotides matching TRBD1. This CDR3 is 15 amino acids long. Trimming cost V 5 bases and J 7 bases; bases outside gene matches: 9. Germline CDR1 reads MDHEN; CDR2 reads SYDVKM. In nucleotides, the CDR3 is TGTGCCAGCAGTGAGTCCGGACAGGGGGCGGTTGGCTACACCTTC. Translating gives CASSESGQGAVGYTF.

The chain uses TRBV19 and TRBJ2-1; TRBD2 aligns across 7 bases. Per germline, CDR1 LNHDA and CDR2 SQIVND (reference sequence). This CDR3 contains 19 residues. Trimming took 1 base from V and 1 from J; bases not matched to a gene: 13. CDR3 in DNA: TGTGCCAGTAGTATAGGCCGGGTGGGGGGACTAAGTTCCTACAATGAGCAGTTCTTC. Translation: CASSIGRVGGLSSYNEQFF.

For the CDR3, the DNA is TGTGCCAGCAGTTCGGGACTAGCGGGAGAGACCCAGTACTTC. Its translation: CASSSGLAGETQYF. The chain couples TRBV27 to TRBJ2-5; 12 nucleotides align to TRBD2. The CDR3 extends over 14 amino acids. Germline V gene sequence: CDR1 MNHEY, CDR2 SMNVEV (reference sequence). The ends lost 4 bases at V and 4 bases at J; junction bases unmatched: 1.

This clone was observed once. This chain connects TRBV6-1 to TRBJ1-6, with TRBD1 identical over 7 bases. The CDR3 covers 15 residues. Germline values: CDR1 MNHNS, CDR2 SASEGT. V shed 8 bases and J 8 bases; nucleotides not matched to a gene: 12. CDR3 bases: TGTGCCAGCCGGGAGGGGGCTGGGGTCTATTCACCCCTCCACTTT. It is translated as CASREGAGVYSPLHF.

The sample holds a few counts of this clone. V and J are TRBV7-9 and TRBJ2-1; no reliable D call. The germline V gene has CDR1 SEHNR and CDR2 FQNEAQ (reference sequence). This CDR3 region has 15 residues. The ends were cut back, 0 bases at V and 5 bases at J, with 11 bases in the middle. CDR3: CASSLALRPDNEQFF. The CDR3 coding sequence is TGTGCCAGCAGCTTAGCGCTCAGGCCGGACAATGAGCAGTTCTTC.

This chain connects TRBV7-2 to TRBJ2-2; 8 bases line up with TRBD1. Trimming took 2 bases from V and 1 from J; bases not matched to a gene: 9. CDR1 SGHTA and CDR2 FQGNSA come from the germline V gene. The CDR3 is made up of 18 amino acids. CDR3 DNA sequence: TGTGCCAGCAGCTTAATCACAGGGGGATTGGGGAACACCGGGGAGCTGTTTTTT. Its protein product is CASSLITGGLGNTGELFF.

This sequence joins TRBV5-8 and TRBJ2-5; D gene uncertain. V was pared by 1 base and J by 0 bases, with 10 bases between. The germline V gene encodes CDR1 SGHTS and CDR2 YDEGEE. The CDR3 loop spans 15 amino acids. CDR3 bases: TGTGCCAGCAGCTTGACGGTACGGTACCAAGAGACCCAGTACTTC. Protein sequence: CASSLTVRYQETQYF.

CDR3 in amino acids: CSVEFAGGSEQYF. Written as DNA, the CDR3 is TGCAGCGTTGAGTTTGCAGGGGGCAGCGAGCAGTACTTC. V gene TRBV29-1 combines with J gene TRBJ2-7; 8 bases align to TRBD1. The CDR3 is 13 residues long. V shed 3 bases, J shed 6 bases, and the junction held 7 bases outside the gene matches. CDR1 and CDR2 from the germline V gene are SQVTM and ANQGSEA.

The gene calls are TRBV10-1 and TRBJ2-7; D is possibly TRBD1 (6 bases). The CDR3 has 11 residues. Germline-derived CDR1 and CDR2 are WNHNN and SYGVQD (reference sequence). Trimming stripped 4 bases from V and 7 bases from J, with 8 bases between. Here the CDR3 DNA reads TGCGCCAGCAGTGGGGGGCGGGAGCAGTACTTC. Its protein is CASSGGREQYF.

The chain employs TRBV6-5 and TRBJ2-7; TRBD2 agrees at 11 bases. CDR1 is MNHEY, CDR2 SVGAGI, per germline. The CDR3 has 15 amino acids. V dropped 8 bases and J dropped 2; count of bases not matched to a gene: 8. The CDR3, as DNA: TGTGCCAGCGCTCCGGGACTAGCGGCGACCTACGAGCAGTACTTC. This gives the protein CASAPGLAATYEQYF.

This clone occurred a few times. The chain joins TRBV5-8 to TRBJ2-1, with D uncertain. V dropped 4 bases and J dropped 5 bases, with 16 bases sitting between them. Looked up from germline, CDR1 is SGHTS and CDR2 is YDEGEE. The CDR3 contains 15 residues. The CDR3 here is CASSGDNIANNEQFF. For the CDR3, the DNA is TGTGCCAGCAGCGGCGACAACATTGCGAACAATGAGCAGTTCTTC.

Comments on this clone: An end of the junction differs from the germline gene, which may be a read error. The CDR3 DNA reads as TGTGCCACCAACAGAGACGTCGGGATCTATGGCTACACCTTC. As protein: CATNRDVGIYGYTF. V gene TRBV15 combines with J gene TRBJ1-2; no clear D. The CDR3 totals 14 residues. Germline loops: CDR1 LNHNV, CDR2 YYDKDF (reference sequence). Full variable domain (missing parts from reference TRBV15 and TRBJ1-2): DAMVIQNPRYQVTQFGKPVTLSCSQTLNHNVMYWYQQKSSQAPKLLFHYYDKDFNNEADTPDNFQSRRPNTSFCFLDIRSPGLGDTAMYLCATNRDVGIYGYTFGSGTRLTVV.

The J gene is TRBJ1-5, the V gene TRBV4-3; the D is unclear. Trimming shortened V by 3 bases and J by 4 bases, and 13 bases separated the two germline ends. The CDR3 spans 15 residues. CDR1 and CDR2 from the germline V gene are LGHNA and YSLEER. This CDR3 reads CASSQTSDGNQPQHF. CDR3 nucleotides: TGCGCCAGCAGCCAGACCTCCGACGGGAATCAGCCCCAGCATTTT.

This chain links TRBV7-2 with TRBJ1-1, with D unclear. Germline values: CDR1 SGHTA, CDR2 FQGNSA. The V gene lost 5 bases and the J gene lost 4 bases, with 17 bases spanning the gap. The CDR3 is made up of 15 amino acids. The CDR3 region has the DNA TGTGCCAGCAGCCGAAAGGCGGGGTCGGGCACTGAAGCTTTCTTT. This gives the protein CASSRKAGSGTEAFF.

The chain couples TRBV23-1 to TRBJ2-7; D might be TRBD1 (6 bases). Being an ORF, TRBV23-1 has a function that is uncertain. This CDR3 has 16 amino acids. V was pared by 11 bases and J by 4 bases, with 27 bases between. CDR3 protein: CAGPTGRDIRTYEQYF. For the CDR3, the DNA is TGCGCCGGGCCGACAGGCCGGGACATCAGGACTTACGAGCAGTACTTC.

This clone was seen more than once but under ten times. This chain links TRBV4-1 with TRBJ2-3, with D unclear. CDR1 and CDR2 from the germline V gene are MGHRA and YSYEKL. The CDR3 runs to 15 residues. Between the trimmed V and J ends, which lost 0 bases and 6 bases, there was a span of 13 bases. CDR3 nucleotides: TGCGCCAGCAGCCAAGATCATACCGATCGGGATACGCAGTATTTT. Amino acids: CASSQDHTDRDTQYF.

This chain joins TRBV5-1 and TRBJ1-4, with D uncertain. This CDR3 comprises 15 residues. Per germline, CDR1 SGHRS and CDR2 YFSETQ. Trimming removed 4 bases at V and 6 bases at J, with 16 bases between. CDR3 residues: CASSGAGRGDEKLFF. In DNA form, the CDR3 reads TGCGCCAGCAGCGGTGCAGGCCGTGGTGATGAAAAACTGTTTTTT.